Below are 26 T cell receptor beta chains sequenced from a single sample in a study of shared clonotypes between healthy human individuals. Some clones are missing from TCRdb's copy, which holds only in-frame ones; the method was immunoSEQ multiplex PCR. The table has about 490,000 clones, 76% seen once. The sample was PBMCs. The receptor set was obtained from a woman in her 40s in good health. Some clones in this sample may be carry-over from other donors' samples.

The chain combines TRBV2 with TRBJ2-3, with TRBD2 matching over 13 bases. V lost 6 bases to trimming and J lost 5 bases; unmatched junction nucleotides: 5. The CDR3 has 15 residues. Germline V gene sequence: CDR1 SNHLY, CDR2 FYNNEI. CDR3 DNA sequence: TGTGCCAGCAGCAGACTAGCGGGAGGTGGAGATACGCAGTATTTT. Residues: CASSRLAGGGDTQYF.

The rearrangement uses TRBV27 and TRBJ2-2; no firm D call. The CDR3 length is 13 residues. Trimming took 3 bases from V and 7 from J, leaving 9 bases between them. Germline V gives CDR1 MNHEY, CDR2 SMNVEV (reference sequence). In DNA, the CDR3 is TGTGCCAGCAGTTTTCACAGCCTCGGGGAGCTGTTTTTT. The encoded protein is CASSFHSLGELFF.

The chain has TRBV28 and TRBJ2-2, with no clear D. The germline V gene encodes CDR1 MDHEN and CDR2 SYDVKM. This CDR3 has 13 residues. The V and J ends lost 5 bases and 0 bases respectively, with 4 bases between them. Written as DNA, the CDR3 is TGTGCCAGCAGTCCCACGAACACCGGGGAGCTGTTTTTT. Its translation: CASSPTNTGELFF.

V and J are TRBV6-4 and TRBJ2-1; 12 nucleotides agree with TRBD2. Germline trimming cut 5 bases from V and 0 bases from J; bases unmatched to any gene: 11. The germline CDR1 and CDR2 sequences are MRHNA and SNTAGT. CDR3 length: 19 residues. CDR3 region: CASSPSPGLAGSSYNEQFF. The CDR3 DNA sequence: TGTGCCAGCAGTCCTTCCCCGGGACTAGCGGGTAGCTCCTACAATGAGCAGTTCTTC.

The CDR3 loop reads CASSLFEREEGGEQYF. The CDR3 DNA reads as TGTGCCAGCAGTTTATTTGAGAGGGAAGAAGGGGGCGAGCAGTACTTC. The V and J genes are TRBV28 and TRBJ2-7; possibly TRBD1 for D (6 bases). CDR1 is MDHEN and CDR2 is SYDVKM in the germline V gene. The CDR3 spans 16 residues. Deletions cut 1 base from V and 6 bases from J, with 19 bases between.

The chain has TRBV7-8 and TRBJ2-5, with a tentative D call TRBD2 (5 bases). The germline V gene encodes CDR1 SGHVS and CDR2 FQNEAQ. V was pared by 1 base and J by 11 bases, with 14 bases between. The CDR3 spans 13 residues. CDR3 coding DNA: TGTGCCAGCAGCTTAGGACCGGTCGGGGAGCAGTACTTC. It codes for CASSLGPVGEQYF.

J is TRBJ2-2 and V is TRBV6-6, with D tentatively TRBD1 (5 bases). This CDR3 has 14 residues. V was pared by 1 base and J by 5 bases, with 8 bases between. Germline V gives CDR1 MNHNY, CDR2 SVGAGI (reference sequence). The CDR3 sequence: CASSYFRVTGELFF. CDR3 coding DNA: TGTGCCAGCAGTTACTTCAGGGTAACCGGGGAGCTGTTTTTT.

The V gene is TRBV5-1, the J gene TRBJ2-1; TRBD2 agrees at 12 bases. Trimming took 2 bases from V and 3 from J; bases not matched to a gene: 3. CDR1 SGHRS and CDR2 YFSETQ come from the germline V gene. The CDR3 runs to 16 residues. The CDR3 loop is CASSFAGLAGYNEQFF. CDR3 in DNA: TGCGCCAGCAGCTTTGCGGGACTAGCGGGCTACAATGAGCAGTTCTTC.

DNA for the CDR3: TGTGCCAGCAGTTTATCAGTGTGGGGGGAAAATCAGCCCCAGCATTTT. The encoded protein is CASSLSVWGENQPQHF. The chain is built from TRBV27 and TRBJ1-5; weak D call: TRBD1 (5 bases). The CDR3 extends over 16 amino acids. Trimming cost V 0 bases and J 4 bases, with 13 bases left between them. Germline values: CDR1 MNHEY, CDR2 SMNVEV (reference sequence).

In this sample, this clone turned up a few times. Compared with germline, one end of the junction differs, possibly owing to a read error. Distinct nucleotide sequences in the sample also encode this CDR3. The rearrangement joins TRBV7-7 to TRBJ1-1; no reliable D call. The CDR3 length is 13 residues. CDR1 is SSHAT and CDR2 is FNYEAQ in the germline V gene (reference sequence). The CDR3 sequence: CASSPDLNTEAFF. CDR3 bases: TGTGCTAGCAGCCCGGACTTGAACACTGAAGCTTTCTTT. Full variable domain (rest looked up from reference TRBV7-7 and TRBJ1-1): GAGVSQSPRYKVTKRGQDVTLRCDPISSHATLYWYQQALGQGPEFLTYFNYEAQPDKSGLPSDRFSAERPEGSISTLTIQRTEQRDSAMYRCASSPDLNTEAFFGQGTRLTVV.

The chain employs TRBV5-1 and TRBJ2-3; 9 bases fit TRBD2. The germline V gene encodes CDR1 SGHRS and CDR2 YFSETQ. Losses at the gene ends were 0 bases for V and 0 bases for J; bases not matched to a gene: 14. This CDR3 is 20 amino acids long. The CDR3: CASSLAGVAGDLLSTDTQYF. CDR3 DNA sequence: TGCGCCAGCAGCTTGGCCGGGGTAGCGGGGGATCTTCTTAGCACAGATACGCAGTATTTT.

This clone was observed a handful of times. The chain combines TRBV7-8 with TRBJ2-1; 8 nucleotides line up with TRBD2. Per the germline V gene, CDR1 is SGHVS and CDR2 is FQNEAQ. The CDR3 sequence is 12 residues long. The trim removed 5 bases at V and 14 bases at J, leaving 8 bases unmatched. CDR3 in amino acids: CASSLGLANEFF. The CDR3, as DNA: TGTGCCAGCAGCCTCGGACTAGCCAATGAGTTCTTC.

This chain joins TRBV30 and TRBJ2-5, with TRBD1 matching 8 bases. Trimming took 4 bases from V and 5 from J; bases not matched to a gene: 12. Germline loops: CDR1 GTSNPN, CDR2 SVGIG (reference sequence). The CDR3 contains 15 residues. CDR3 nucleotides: TGTGCCTGGAAGCCCGAGGCAGGGGGCCAGGAGACCCAGTACTTC. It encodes CAWKPEAGGQETQYF.

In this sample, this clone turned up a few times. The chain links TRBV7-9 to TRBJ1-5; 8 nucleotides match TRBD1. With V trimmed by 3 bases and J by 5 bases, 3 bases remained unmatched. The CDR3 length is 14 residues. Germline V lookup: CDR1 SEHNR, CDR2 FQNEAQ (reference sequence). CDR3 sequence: CASSFQGAYQPQHF. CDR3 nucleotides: TGTGCCAGCAGCTTTCAGGGGGCATATCAGCCCCAGCATTTT.

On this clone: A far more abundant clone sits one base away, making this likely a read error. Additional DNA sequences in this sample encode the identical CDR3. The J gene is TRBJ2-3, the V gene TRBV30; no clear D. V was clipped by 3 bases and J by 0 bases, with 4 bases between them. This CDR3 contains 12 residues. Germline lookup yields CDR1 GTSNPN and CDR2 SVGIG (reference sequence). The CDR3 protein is CAWSTSTDTQYF. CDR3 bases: TGTGCCTGGAGCACGAGCACAGATACGCAGTATTTT.

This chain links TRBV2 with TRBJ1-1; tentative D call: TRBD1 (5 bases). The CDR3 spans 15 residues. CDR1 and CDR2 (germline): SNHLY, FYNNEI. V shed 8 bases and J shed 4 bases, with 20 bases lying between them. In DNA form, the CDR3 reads TGTGCCAGCGTCCGGGGAAGGGGATCTAGCACTGAAGCTTTCTTT. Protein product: CASVRGRGSSTEAFF.

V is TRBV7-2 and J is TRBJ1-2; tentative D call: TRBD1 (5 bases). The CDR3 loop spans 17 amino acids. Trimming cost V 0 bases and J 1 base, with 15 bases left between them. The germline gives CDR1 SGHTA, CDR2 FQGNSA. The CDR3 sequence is CASSLAGGVASNYGYTF. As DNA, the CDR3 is TGTGCCAGCAGCTTAGCTGGGGGGGTGGCGAGTAACTATGGCTACACCTTC. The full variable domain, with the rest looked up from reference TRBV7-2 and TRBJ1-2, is GAGVSQSPSNKVTEKGKDVELRCDPISGHTALYWYRQSLGQGLEFLIYFQGNSAPDKSGLPSDRFSAERTGGSVSTLTIQRTQQEDSAVYLCASSLAGGVASNYGYTFGSGTRLTVV.

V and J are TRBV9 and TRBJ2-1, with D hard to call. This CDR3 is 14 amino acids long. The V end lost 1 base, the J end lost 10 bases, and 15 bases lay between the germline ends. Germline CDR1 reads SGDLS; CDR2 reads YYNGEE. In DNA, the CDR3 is TGTGCCAGCAGCGTATCGACGGACCACCGCGAGCAGTTCTTC. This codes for CASSVSTDHREQFF.

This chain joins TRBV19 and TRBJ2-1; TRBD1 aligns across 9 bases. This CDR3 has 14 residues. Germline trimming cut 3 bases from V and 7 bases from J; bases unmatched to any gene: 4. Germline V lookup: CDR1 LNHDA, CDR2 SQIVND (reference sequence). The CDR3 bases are TGTGCCAGTAGTATGGGACAGGGAGTTAATGAGCAGTTCTTC. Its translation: CASSMGQGVNEQFF. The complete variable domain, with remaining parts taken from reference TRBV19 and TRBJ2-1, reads DGGITQSPKYLFRKEGQNVTLSCEQNLNHDAMYWYRQDPGQGLRLIYYSQIVNDFQKGDIAEGYSVSREKKESFPLTVTSAQKNPTAFYLCASSMGQGVNEQFFGPGTRLTVL.

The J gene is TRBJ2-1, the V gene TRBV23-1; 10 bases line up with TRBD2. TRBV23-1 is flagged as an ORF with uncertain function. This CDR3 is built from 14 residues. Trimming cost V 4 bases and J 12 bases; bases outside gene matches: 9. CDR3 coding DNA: TGCGCCAGCAGTCGAGTACTAGCGGGAACGGGGCAGTTCTTC. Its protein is CASSRVLAGTGQFF.

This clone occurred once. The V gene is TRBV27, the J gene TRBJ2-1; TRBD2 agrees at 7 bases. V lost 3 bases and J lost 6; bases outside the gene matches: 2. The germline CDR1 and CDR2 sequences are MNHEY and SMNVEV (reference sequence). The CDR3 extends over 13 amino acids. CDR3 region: CASSFLAVNEQFF. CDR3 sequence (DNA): TGTGCCAGCAGTTTCCTAGCGGTCAATGAGCAGTTCTTC.

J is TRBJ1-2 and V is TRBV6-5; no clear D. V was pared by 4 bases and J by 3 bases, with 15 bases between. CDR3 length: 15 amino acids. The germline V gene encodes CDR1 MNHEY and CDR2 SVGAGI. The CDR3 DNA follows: TGTGCCAGCAGTTCCAGCCCCGACGGGCACTATGGCTACACCTTC. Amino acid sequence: CASSSSPDGHYGYTF.

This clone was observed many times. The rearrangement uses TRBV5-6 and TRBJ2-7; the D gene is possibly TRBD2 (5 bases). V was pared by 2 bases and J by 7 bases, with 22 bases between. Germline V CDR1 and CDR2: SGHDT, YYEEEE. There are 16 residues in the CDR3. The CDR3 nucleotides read TGTGCCAGCAGCTTCCCGGGTTCGGGGAAGGTGGGAGAGCAGTACTTC. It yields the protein CASSFPGSGKVGEQYF.

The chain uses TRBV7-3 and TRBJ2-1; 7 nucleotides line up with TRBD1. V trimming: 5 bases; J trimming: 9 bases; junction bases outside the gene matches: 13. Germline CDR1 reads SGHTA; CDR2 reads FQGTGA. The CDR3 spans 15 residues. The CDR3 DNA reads TGTGCCAGCAGCCAAGACCCCACAGGGGTAAGTGAGCAGTTCTTC. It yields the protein CASSQDPTGVSEQFF.

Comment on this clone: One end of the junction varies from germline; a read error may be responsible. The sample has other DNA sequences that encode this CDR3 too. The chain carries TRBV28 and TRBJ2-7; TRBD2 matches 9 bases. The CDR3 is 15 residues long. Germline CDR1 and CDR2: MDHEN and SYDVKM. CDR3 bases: TGTGCCAGCAGCCCCTCCCTAGCGGGAAACTACGAACAGTACTTC. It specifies CASSPSLAGNYEQYF.

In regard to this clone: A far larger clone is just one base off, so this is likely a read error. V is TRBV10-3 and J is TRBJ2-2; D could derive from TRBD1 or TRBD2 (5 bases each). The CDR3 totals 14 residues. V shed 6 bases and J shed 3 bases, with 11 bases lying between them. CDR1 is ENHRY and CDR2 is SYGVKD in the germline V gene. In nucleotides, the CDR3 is TGTGCCATCAGGTCAGGGACGGACACCGGGGAGCTGTTTTTT. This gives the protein CAIRSGTDTGELFF.